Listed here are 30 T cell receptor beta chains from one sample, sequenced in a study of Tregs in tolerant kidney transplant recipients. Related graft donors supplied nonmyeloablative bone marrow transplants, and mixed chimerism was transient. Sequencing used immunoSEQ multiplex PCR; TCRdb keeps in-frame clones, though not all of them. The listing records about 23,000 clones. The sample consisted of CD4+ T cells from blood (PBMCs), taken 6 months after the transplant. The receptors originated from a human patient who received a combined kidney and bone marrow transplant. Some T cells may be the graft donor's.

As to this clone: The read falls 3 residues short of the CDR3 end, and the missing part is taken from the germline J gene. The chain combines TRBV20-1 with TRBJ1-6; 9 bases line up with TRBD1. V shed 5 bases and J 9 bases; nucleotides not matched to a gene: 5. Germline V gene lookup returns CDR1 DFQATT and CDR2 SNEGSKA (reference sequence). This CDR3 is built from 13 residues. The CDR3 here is CSARDREGSPLHF. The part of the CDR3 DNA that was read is TGCAGTGCTCGGGACAGGGAGGGTTCACCC.

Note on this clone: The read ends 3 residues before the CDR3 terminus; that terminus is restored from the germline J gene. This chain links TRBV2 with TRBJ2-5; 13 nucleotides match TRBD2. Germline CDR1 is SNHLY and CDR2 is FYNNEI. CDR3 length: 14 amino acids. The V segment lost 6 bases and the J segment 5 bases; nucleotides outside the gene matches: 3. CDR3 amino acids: CASSGLAGVETQYF. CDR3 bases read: TGTGCCAGCAGCGGACTAGCGGGAGTGGAGACC.

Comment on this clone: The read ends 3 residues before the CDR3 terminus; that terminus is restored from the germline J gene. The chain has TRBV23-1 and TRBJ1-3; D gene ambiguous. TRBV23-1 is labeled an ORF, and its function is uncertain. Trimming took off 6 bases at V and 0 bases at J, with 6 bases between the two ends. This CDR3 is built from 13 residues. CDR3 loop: CASRTGSGNTIYF. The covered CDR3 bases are TGCGCCAGCAGGACGGGCTCTGGAAACACC.

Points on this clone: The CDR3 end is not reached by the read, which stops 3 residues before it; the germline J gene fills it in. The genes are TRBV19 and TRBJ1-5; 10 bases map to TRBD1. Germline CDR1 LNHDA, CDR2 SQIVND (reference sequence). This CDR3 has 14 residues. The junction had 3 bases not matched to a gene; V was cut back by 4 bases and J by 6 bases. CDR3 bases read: TGTGCCAGTAGTAAGACAGGGGGCTTTCAGCCC. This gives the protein CASSKTGGFQP. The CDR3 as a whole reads CASSKTGGFQPQHF.

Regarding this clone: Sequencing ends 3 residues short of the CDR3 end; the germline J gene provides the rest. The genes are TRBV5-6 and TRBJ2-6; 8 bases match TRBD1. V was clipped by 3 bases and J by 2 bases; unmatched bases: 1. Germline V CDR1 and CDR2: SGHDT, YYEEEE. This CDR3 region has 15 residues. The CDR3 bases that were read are TGTGCCAGCAGCTCAGGGGGCCCTGGGGCCAACGTC. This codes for CASSSGGPGANV. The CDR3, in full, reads CASSSGGPGANVLTF.

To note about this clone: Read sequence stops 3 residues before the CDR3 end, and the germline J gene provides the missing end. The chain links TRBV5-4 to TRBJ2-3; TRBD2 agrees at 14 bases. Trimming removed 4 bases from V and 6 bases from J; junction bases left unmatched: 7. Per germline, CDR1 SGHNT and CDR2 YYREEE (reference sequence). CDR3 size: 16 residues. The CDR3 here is CASSAGTSGGVDTQYF. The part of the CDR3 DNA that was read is TGTGCCAGCAGCGCGGGGACTAGCGGGGGCGTGGATACG.

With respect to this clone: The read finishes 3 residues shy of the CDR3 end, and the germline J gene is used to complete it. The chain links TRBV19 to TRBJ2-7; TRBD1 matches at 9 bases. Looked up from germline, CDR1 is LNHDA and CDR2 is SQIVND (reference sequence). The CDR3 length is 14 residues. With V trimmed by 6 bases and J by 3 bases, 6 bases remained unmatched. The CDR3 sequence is CASSTGGAGYEQYF. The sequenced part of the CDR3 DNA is TGTGCCAGTAGCACAGGGGGCGCGGGCTACGAG.

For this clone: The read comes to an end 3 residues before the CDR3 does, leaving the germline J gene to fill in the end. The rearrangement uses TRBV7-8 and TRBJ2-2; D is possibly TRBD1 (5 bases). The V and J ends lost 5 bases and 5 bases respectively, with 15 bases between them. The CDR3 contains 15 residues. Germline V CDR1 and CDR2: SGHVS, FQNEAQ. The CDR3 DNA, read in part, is TGTGCCAGCAGCACCCAACCCCAGGGTACCGGGGAG. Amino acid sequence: CASSTQPQGTGE. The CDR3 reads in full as CASSTQPQGTGELFF.

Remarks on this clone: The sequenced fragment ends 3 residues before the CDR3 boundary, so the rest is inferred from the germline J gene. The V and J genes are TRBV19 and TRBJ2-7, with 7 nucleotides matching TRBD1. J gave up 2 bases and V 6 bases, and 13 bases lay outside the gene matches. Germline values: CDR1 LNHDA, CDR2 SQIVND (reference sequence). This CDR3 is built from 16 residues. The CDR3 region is CASRSRHPDRPYEQYF. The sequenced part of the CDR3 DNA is TGTGCCAGTAGATCGAGACACCCGGACAGGCCCTACGAG.

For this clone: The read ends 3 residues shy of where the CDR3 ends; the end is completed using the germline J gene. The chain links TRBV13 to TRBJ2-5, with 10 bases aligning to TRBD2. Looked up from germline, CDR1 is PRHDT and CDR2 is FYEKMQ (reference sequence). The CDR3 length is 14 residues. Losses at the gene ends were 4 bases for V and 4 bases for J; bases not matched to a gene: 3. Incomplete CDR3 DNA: TGTGCCAGCAGCTCTAGCGGGAGCGTAGAGACC. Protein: CASSSSGSVET. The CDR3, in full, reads CASSSSGSVETQYF.

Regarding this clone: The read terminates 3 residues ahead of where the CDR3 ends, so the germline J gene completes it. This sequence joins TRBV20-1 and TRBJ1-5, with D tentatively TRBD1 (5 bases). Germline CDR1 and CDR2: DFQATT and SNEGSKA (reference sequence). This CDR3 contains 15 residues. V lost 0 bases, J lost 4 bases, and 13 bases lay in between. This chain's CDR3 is CSARDPWGGNQPQHF. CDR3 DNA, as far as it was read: TGCAGTGCTAGAGATCCTTGGGGGGGTAATCAGCCC.

The DNA read from the CDR3 is TGTGCCAGCAGCTCCGGGACACGACAGCACCCCTATGGC. Its protein is CASSSGTRQHPYG. The CDR3 in full is CASSSGTRQHPYGYTF. This chain links TRBV6-2 or TRBV6-3 with TRBJ1-2, with a weak D call TRBD1 (6 bases). With the read ending 3 residues before the CDR3 end, the germline J gene is used to fill in that end. V was cut by 6 bases and J by 4 bases, with 21 bases left in between. CDR1 is MNHEY, CDR2 SVGEGT, per germline. This CDR3 is built from 16 residues.

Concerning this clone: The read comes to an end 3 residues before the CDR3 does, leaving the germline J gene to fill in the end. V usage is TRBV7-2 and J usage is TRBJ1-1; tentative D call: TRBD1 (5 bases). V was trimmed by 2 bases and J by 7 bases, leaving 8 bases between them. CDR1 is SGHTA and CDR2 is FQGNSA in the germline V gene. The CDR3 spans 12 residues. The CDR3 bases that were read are TGTGCCAGCAGCTTATACGACAGTGAA. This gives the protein CASSLYDSE. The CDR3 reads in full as CASSLYDSEAFF.

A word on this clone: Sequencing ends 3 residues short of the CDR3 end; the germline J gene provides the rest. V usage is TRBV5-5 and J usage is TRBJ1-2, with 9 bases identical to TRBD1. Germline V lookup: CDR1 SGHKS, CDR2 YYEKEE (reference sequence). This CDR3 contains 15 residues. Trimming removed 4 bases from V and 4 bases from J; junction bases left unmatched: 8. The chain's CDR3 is CASSRGTGKTYGYTF. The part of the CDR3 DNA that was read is TGTGCCAGCAGCCGAGGGACAGGGAAGACCTATGGC.

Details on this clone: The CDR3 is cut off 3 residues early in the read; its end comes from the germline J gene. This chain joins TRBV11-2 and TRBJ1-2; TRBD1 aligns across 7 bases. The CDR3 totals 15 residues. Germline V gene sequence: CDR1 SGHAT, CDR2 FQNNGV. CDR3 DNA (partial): TGTGCCAGCAGCCCGAAGGTCGGGGACAGCACCGGC. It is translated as CASSPKVGDSTG. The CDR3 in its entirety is CASSPKVGDSTGYTF.

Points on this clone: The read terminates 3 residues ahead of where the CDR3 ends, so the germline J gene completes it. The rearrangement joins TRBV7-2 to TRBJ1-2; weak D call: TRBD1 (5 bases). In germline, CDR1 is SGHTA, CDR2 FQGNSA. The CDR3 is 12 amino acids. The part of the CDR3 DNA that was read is TGTGCCAGCAACGCGGGGGGACGAGGC. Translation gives CASNAGGRG. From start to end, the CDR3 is CASNAGGRGYTF.

Incomplete CDR3 DNA: TGTGCCAGCAGCTTAGTTGGGGCGCGAACTGAA. It codes for CASSLVGARTE. The full CDR3 protein reads CASSLVGARTEAFF. The chain links TRBV7-2 to TRBJ1-1, with a possible D match to TRBD1 (5 bases). The CDR3 goes on 3 residues after the read ends, and that part is filled in from the germline J gene. CDR3 size: 14 residues. V was shortened by 1 base and J by 5 bases, with 11 bases between the two germline ends. The germline V gene has CDR1 SGHTA and CDR2 FQGNSA.

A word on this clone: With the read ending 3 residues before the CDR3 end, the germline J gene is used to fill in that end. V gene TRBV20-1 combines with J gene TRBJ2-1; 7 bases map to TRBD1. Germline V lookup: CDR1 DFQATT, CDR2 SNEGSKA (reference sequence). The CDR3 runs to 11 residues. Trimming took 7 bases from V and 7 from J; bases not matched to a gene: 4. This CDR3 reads CSVSQGNEQFF. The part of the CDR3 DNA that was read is TGCAGTGTCTCACAGGGGAATGAG.

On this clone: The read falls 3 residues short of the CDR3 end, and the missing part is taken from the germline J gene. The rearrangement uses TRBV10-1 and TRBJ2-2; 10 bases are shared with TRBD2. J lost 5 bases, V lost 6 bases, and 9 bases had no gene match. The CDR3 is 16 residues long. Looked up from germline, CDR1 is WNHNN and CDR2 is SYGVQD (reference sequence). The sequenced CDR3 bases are TGCGCCAGCAGCCGCCTAGCGGGAGTGGGGACCGGGGAG. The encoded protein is CASSRLAGVGTGE. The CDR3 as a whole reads CASSRLAGVGTGELFF.

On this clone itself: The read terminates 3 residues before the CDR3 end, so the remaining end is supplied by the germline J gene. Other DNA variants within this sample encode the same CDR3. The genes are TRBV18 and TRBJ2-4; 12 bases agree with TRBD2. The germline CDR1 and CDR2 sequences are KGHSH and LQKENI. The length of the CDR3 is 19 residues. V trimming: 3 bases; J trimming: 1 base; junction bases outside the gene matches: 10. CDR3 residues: CASSPLASGGASAKNIQYF. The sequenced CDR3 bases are TGTGCCAGCTCACCCCTGGCTAGCGGGGGGGCCTCGGCCAAAAACATT.

The sequenced part of the CDR3 DNA is TGCAGCGTTGATGGGCGGGGAAAGGCAGATACG. Its translation is CSVDGRGKADT. The entire CDR3 protein is CSVDGRGKADTQYF. This chain uses TRBV29-1 with TRBJ2-3, with D possibly matching TRBD2 (6 bases). The DNA ends 3 residues before the CDR3 does, and the rest of the CDR3 is filled in from the germline J gene. Germline V CDR1 and CDR2: SQVTM, ANQGSEA. Trimming took 3 bases from V and 4 from J, leaving 14 bases between them. The CDR3 is 14 residues long.

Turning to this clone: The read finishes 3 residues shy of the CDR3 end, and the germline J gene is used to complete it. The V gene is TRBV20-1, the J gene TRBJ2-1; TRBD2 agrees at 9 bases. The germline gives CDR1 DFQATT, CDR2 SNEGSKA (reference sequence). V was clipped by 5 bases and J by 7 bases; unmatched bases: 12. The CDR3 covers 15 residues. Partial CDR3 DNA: TGCAGTGCTCCCCAGCGGGGACTAGCTGTAAATGAG. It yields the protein CSAPQRGLAVNE. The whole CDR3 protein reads CSAPQRGLAVNEQFF.

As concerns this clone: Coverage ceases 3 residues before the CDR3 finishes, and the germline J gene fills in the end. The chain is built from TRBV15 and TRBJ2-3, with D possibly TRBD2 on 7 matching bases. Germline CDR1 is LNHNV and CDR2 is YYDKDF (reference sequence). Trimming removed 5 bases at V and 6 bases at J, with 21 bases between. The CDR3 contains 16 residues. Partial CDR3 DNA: TGTGCCACCAGCCCGGAGCTGGCGGGGGCGTCGGATACG. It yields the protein CATSPELAGASDT. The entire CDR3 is CATSPELAGASDTQYF.

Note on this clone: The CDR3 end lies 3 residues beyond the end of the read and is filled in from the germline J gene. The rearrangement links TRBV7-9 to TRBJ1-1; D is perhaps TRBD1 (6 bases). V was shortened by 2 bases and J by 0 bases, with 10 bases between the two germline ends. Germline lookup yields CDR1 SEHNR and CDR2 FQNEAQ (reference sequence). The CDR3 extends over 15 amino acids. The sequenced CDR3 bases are TGTGCCAGCAGCTTAAAGGGGGTGATGAACACTGAA. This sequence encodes CASSLKGVMNTE. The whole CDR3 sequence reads CASSLKGVMNTEAFF.

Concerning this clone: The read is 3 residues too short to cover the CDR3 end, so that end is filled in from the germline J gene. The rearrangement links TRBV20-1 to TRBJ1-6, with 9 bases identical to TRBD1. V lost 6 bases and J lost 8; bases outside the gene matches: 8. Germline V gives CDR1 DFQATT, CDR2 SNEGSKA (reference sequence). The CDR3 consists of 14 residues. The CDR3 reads CSARTGVRDSPLHF. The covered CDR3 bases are TGCAGTGCACGGACAGGGGTCAGGGATTCACCC.

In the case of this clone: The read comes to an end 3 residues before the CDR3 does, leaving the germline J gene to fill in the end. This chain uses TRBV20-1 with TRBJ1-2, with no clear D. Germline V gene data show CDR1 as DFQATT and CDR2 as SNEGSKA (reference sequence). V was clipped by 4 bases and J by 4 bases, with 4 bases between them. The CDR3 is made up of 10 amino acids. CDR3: CSANSYGYTF. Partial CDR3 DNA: TGCAGTGCTAACAGCTATGGC.

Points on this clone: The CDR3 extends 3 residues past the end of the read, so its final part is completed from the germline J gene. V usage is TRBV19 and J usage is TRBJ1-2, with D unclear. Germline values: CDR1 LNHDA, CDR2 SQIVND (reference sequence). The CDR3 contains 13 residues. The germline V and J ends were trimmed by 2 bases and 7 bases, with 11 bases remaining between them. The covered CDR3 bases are TGTGCCAGTAGTATACAGGCAGGCGCTGGC. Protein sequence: CASSIQAGAG. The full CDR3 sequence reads CASSIQAGAGYTF.

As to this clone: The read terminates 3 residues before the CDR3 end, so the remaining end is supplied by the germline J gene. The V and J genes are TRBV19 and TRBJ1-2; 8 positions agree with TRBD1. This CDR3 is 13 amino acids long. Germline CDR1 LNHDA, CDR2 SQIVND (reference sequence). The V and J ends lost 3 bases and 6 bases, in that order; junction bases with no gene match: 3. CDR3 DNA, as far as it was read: TGTGCCAGTAGTATTTTGACAGGGGATGGC. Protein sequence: CASSILTGDG. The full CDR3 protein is CASSILTGDGYTF.

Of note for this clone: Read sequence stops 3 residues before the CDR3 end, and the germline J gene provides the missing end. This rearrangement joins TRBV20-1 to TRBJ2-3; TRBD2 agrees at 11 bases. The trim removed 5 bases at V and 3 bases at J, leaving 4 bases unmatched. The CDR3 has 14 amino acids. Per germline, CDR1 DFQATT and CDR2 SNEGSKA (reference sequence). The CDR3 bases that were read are TGCAGTGCTCTGCTAGCGGGAGGAACAGATACG. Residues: CSALLAGGTDT. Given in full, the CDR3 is CSALLAGGTDTQYF.

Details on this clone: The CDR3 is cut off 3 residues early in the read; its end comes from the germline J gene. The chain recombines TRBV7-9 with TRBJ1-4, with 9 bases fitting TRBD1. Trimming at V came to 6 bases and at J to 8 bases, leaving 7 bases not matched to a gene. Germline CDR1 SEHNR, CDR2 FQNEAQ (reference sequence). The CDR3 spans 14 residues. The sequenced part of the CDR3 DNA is TGTGCCAGCAGATCCGGGACAGGGCGGGAAAAA. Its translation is CASRSGTGREK. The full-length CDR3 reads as CASRSGTGREKLFF.